The clone carrying this T cell receptor beta chain was counted a few times. The antigen remains undetermined. The sample is drawn from a study of T-cell memory formation after mild COVID-19. Study summary: TCR clusters were mostly donor specific.

Notes on the study in general: SARS-CoV-2 specificity was not confirmed for second-wave clones peaking on day 37. CM and EM subsets held most contracting CD4+ clones; EMRA held CD8+ ones.

V shed 5 bases and J 5 bases; nucleotides not matched to a gene: 11. The germline V gene has CDR1 DFQATT and CDR2 SNEGSKA (reference sequence). This CDR3 is built from 16 residues. TCRdb ran MiXCR on the 5' RACE reads and lists one entry per CDR3 protein. The sample includes around 320,000 distinct CDR3 sequences, 25% to 30% of them seen just once. This clonotype was sampled from an adult woman who had mild COVID-19 (a few samples of this study predate the infection). Cell type and time point are not known. Material: PBMCs or a T cell subset sorted from them (not recorded which). The rearrangement joins TRBV20-1 to TRBJ2-1, with 11 nucleotides matching TRBD1. DNA for the CDR3: TGCAGTGCTCCCAATCCGGGACAGGGGGACAACAATGAGCAGTTCTTC. It yields the protein CSAPNPGQGDNNEQFF.